Here is one TCR beta chain with its context. Antigen: not known. Genomic DNA acted as the template from which TCR beta VDJ combination and CDR3 sequence profiling were carried out. TCRdb used MiXCR to reprocess the reads, holding one entry per CDR3 protein. This table holds about half a million distinct CDR3 sequences, around a third found once. Germline V gene sequence: CDR1 MNHEY, CDR2 SVGEGT. The germline V and J ends were trimmed by 5 bases and 0 bases, with 14 bases remaining between them. The CDR3 totals 16 residues. Individuals selected for sequencing had exhibited CD8+CD57+ cell expansion on flow cytometry. Blood was sampled before the patients had received any therapy. The data originate from a study of CD8+CD57+ T cells in acquired aplastic anemia. Study-level findings and limits: Significance was not reached for CD8+ Simpson's diversity between patients and controls.

This chain links TRBV6-2 or TRBV6-3 with TRBJ1-5; D is undetermined. This TCR derives from a human donor with aplastic anemia. The sample comprised sorted CD4+, CD8+, or CD8+CD57+ T cells (not recorded which) from PBMCs. The CDR3 sequence: CASSISTGNSNQPQHF. The DNA for the CDR3 is TGTGCCAGCAGTATTTCGACGGGGAATAGCAATCAGCCCCAGCATTTT.